This T cell receptor beta chain was profiled in a study of CD8 T cells in ankylosing spondylitis. Study observations and caveats: What seemed typical of ankylosing spondylitis blood was a TCR beta motif built from roughly 8 highly homologous variants. Before this, some motif variants had been reported in reactive arthritis synovial fluid and blood. Peripheral blood held disease-linked clones only at relatively low frequency, and these were CD8+. The authors reported significant enrichment of disease-linked clones in matched ankylosing spondylitis synovial fluid.

This clonotype was recorded at least ten times. The antigen is not known. TCR beta libraries were made by quantitative 5'-RACE with molecular barcodes. TCRdb re-called the 5' RACE reads through MiXCR, storing one row per CDR3 protein. The table has roughly 490,000 distinct CDR3 sequences, 5.3% seen once. The TCR comes from a male donor with ankylosing spondylitis. The sample comprised blood, either unsorted or a sorted T cell fraction (not recorded which).

Written as DNA, the CDR3 is TGCAGTGCTAGCATCAGGCCAAACTCTGGAAACACCATATATTTT. It yields the protein CSASIRPNSGNTIYF. The chain has TRBV20-1 and TRBJ1-3, with D hard to call. The CDR3 contains 15 residues. CDR1 DFQATT and CDR2 SNEGSKA come from the germline V gene (reference sequence). Trimming shortened V by 3 bases and J by 0 bases, and 12 bases separated the two germline ends.